This entry describes one T cell receptor beta chain. Some clones are missing from TCRdb's copy, which holds only in-frame ones; the method was immunoSEQ multiplex PCR. Of hundreds of thousands of clones in the sample, around 90% were seen once. The CDR3 has 11 residues. Trimming cost V 8 bases and J 8 bases, with 12 bases left between them. Germline CDR1 reads MNHEY; CDR2 reads SVGAGI. The data were taken from a study of blood T cell repertoires in COVID-19. Living in about two dozen US areas, the participants were between roughly 18 and 95 years of age. Allocation to cohorts depended on clinical history reported by the participants. Recovered status applied to Cohort 3 donors who had two consecutive negative PCRs. It also applied to those with clearance or with symptom resolution.

This receptor was identified in a woman in her 30s who had recovered from COVID-19. Material: PBMCs or T cells enriched from blood (not recorded which). The rearrangement joins TRBV6-5 to TRBJ1-2; D unresolved. The CDR3: CASGQAGGYTF. CDR3 bases: TGTGCCAGCGGGCAGGCTGGCGGCTACACCTTC.